These 19 T cell receptor beta chains were sequenced from one sample in a study of CD8 T cell repertoires and HIV-1 epitope variants. These receptors have no identified antigens. Profiled with immunoSEQ multiplex PCR; TCRdb holds only in-frame clones, not every one. The sample lists about 5,000 clones, approximately 70% occurring once. Specimen: cultured CD8+ T cells derived from PBMCs. Source of these receptors: a male donor with HIV.

The CDR3 DNA is TGTGCCATCAGATCGGCGGGACAGGGGCACTACGAGCAGTACTTC. Its protein is CAIRSAGQGHYEQYF. The rearrangement links TRBV10-3 to TRBJ2-7, with 10 nucleotides matching TRBD1. CDR3 length equals 15 residues. J gave up 3 bases and V 6 bases, and 8 bases lay outside the gene matches. Germline V gene sequence: CDR1 ENHRY, CDR2 SYGVKD.

This chain connects TRBV4-3 to TRBJ1-2, with 12 bases lining up with TRBD1. This CDR3 comprises 16 residues. J lost 8 bases, V lost 0 bases, and 7 bases had no gene match. CDR1 LGHNA and CDR2 YSLEER come from the germline V gene. CDR3 in amino acids: CASSQDRGTGGIGYTF. The DNA for the CDR3 is TGCGCCAGCAGCCAAGATCGGGGGACAGGGGGCATCGGCTACACCTTC.

The chain has TRBV19 and TRBJ2-7, with 10 bases that match TRBD2. The CDR3 spans 18 residues. The germline CDR1 and CDR2 sequences are LNHDA and SQIVND (reference sequence). Trimming removed 4 bases from V and 0 bases from J; junction bases left unmatched: 12. The CDR3 DNA reads TGTGCCAGTAGTACTCACGCTGGACTAGCGGAAAGCTCCTACGAGCAGTACTTC. Protein sequence: CASSTHAGLAESSYEQYF.

The V and J genes are TRBV7-7 and TRBJ2-3; D is unresolved. This CDR3 has 13 residues. V was trimmed by 0 bases and J by 10 bases, leaving 11 bases between them. Germline CDR1 and CDR2: SSHAT and FNYEAQ (reference sequence). This CDR3 is CASSLAGYAPQYF. The CDR3 region has the DNA TGTGCCAGCAGCTTAGCCGGATATGCGCCGCAGTATTTT.

The CDR3 DNA reads as TGTGCCAGCAGCTTGAGGGCTGGGGGCTACACCTTC. It specifies CASSLRAGGYTF. This rearrangement joins TRBV5-6 to TRBJ1-2; D is uncertain. CDR1 and CDR2 (germline): SGHDT, YYEEEE. Trimming took 1 base from V and 8 from J, leaving 9 bases between them. The CDR3 loop spans 12 amino acids.

This chain connects TRBV19 to TRBJ2-5; possible D gene TRBD1, 5 bases. V gave up 1 base and J gave up 4 bases, with 7 bases separating them. Per germline, CDR1 LNHDA and CDR2 SQIVND (reference sequence). The CDR3 runs 13 residues. The CDR3 coding sequence is TGTGCCAGTAGTATAGTAGGGGTAGAGACCCAGTACTTC. Translated, it gives CASSIVGVETQYF.

J is TRBJ1-2 and V is TRBV10-3; weak D call: TRBD1 (5 bases). V was pared by 0 bases and J by 8 bases, with 16 bases between. CDR1 ENHRY and CDR2 SYGVKD come from the germline V gene. The CDR3 covers 15 residues. The CDR3 spells CAISESGGIGEGYTF. Here the CDR3 DNA reads TGTGCCATCAGTGAGTCCGGGGGGATTGGGGAAGGCTACACCTTC.

The chain couples TRBV19 to TRBJ2-1; possibly TRBD1 or TRBD2 for D (6 bases each). This CDR3 contains 13 residues. Trimming took off 5 bases at V and 6 bases at J, with 11 bases between the two ends. Germline V CDR1 and CDR2: LNHDA, SQIVND (reference sequence). The CDR3: CASSHGGLNEQFF. CDR3 coding DNA: TGTGCCAGTAGTCACGGGGGCCTCAATGAGCAGTTCTTC.

The chain uses TRBV7-9 and TRBJ2-2, with a possible D match to TRBD1 (5 bases). The CDR3 runs 16 residues. Trimming removed 5 bases at V and 3 bases at J, with 16 bases between. CDR1 and CDR2 (germline): SEHNR, FQNEAQ (reference sequence). Written as DNA, the CDR3 is TGTGCCAGCAGCCACATTAAGGGGCGCGACACCGGGGAGCTGTTTTTT. Translation: CASSHIKGRDTGELFF.

This clone was recorded once. This chain connects TRBV19 to TRBJ1-6; 7 bases fit TRBD1. V was pared by 7 bases and J by 7 bases, with 10 bases of the junction left unmatched. This CDR3 is built from 15 residues. CDR1 is LNHDA, CDR2 SQIVND, per germline (reference sequence). Here the CDR3 reads CASNPTGVGNSPLHF. Written as DNA, the CDR3 is TGTGCCAGTAATCCAACAGGGGTCGGCAATTCACCCCTCCACTTT.

This chain uses TRBV11-2 with TRBJ2-1; the D is unclear. Germline V CDR1 and CDR2: SGHAT, FQNNGV. Trimming removed 3 bases from V and 5 bases from J, with 8 bases in between. The CDR3 runs to 13 residues. CDR3 in amino acids: CASSLGSHNEQFF. The CDR3 coding sequence is TGTGCCAGCAGCTTGGGATCCCACAATGAGCAGTTCTTC.

This clone was seen once. At one boundary the junction diverges from the germline segment, which might be a read error. The chain is built from TRBV5-5 and TRBJ1-1; no definite D call. CDR1 and CDR2 from the germline V gene are SGHKS and YYEKEE (reference sequence). The length of the CDR3 is 16 residues. The CDR3 loop reads CASSPQPRTLKTEAFF. The DNA for the CDR3 is TGTGCCAGCAGCCCACAGCCGAGAACACTGAAAACTGAAGCTTTCTTT.

V and J are TRBV21-1 and TRBJ2-7; the DNA was not used to check the table's D call, TRBD1. TRBV21-1 is a pseudogene locus. The CDR3 totals 16 residues. CDR3 coding DNA: TGTGCCAGCAGCAAAGTTTGTAGGGACAGAGCCTACGAGCAGTACTTC. It specifies CASSKVCRDRAYEQYF.

The V call is TRBV5-4, the J call TRBJ2-7; possibly TRBD1 for D (6 bases). The CDR3 runs 15 residues. Per germline, CDR1 SGHNT and CDR2 YYREEE (reference sequence). The ends were cut back, 4 bases at V and 2 bases at J, with 16 bases in the middle. CDR3 amino acids: CASSQGPMGTYEQYF. In DNA form, the CDR3 reads TGTGCCAGCAGCCAGGGGCCTATGGGCACCTACGAGCAGTACTTC.

The rearrangement links TRBV15 to TRBJ2-1; 8 positions match TRBD2. With 0 bases clipped from V and 4 bases from J, the junction kept 5 bases outside the gene matches. The germline CDR1 and CDR2 sequences are LNHNV and YYDKDF (reference sequence). The CDR3 covers 16 residues. The CDR3 protein is CATSRDLGRGYNEQFF. The CDR3 region has the DNA TGTGCCACCAGCAGAGACCTCGGGAGGGGGTACAATGAGCAGTTCTTC.

The chain is built from TRBV7-7 and TRBJ1-1; 12 bases agree with TRBD1. Germline V gene lookup returns CDR1 SSHAT and CDR2 FNYEAQ (reference sequence). The trim removed 4 bases at V and 4 bases at J, leaving 7 bases unmatched. The CDR3 consists of 16 residues. CDR3: CASSYRDRGLGTEAFF. The CDR3 DNA follows: TGTGCCAGCAGCTATCGGGACAGGGGGCTTGGCACTGAAGCTTTCTTT.

The chain recombines TRBV4-1 with TRBJ2-7, with TRBD1 as a possible D gene (5 bases). V lost 1 base and J lost 1, with 11 bases in between. CDR1 is MGHRA, CDR2 YSYEKL, per germline. The CDR3 has 15 residues. The CDR3 spells CASSQVLGVSYEQYF. As DNA, the CDR3 is TGCGCCAGCAGCCAAGTTTTAGGGGTTTCCTACGAGCAGTACTTC.

This clone was observed a few times. The chain combines TRBV5-1 with TRBJ1-1; D ambiguous. The CDR3 loop spans 13 amino acids. Trimming took 0 bases from V and 3 from J, leaving 6 bases between them. The germline CDR1 and CDR2 sequences are SGHRS and YFSETQ. Here the CDR3 DNA reads TGCGCCAGCAGCTTGGCGAGGGACACTGAAGCTTTCTTT. Residues: CASSLARDTEAFF.

The chain joins TRBV27 to TRBJ2-1; 8 nucleotides match TRBD2. Germline V gives CDR1 MNHEY, CDR2 SMNVEV (reference sequence). CDR3 length equals 16 residues. Trimming at V came to 4 bases and at J to 7 bases, leaving 12 bases not matched to a gene. CDR3 region: CASSSGLAPQGNEQFF. For the CDR3, the DNA is TGTGCCAGCAGTTCAGGACTAGCACCCCAGGGAAATGAGCAGTTCTTC.